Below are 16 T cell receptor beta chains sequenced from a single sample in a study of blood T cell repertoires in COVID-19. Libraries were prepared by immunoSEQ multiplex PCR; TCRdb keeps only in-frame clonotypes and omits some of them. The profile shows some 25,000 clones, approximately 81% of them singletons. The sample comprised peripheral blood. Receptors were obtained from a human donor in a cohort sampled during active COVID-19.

CDR3 protein: CATSVGSGETDTQYF. The CDR3 DNA sequence: TGTGCCACCAGTGTTGGTAGCGGGGAGACAGATACGCAGTATTTT. The rearrangement uses TRBV24-1 and TRBJ2-3; TRBD2 agrees at 8 bases. This CDR3 is built from 15 residues. Trimming removed 5 bases from V and 3 bases from J; junction bases left unmatched: 6. Looked up from germline, CDR1 is KGHDR and CDR2 is SFDVKD.

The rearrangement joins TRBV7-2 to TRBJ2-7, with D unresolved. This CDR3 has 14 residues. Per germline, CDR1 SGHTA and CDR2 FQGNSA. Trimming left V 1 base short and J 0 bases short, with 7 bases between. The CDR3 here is CASSLGLSSYEQYF. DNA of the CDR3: TGTGCCAGCAGCTTAGGTCTCAGCTCCTACGAGCAGTACTTC.

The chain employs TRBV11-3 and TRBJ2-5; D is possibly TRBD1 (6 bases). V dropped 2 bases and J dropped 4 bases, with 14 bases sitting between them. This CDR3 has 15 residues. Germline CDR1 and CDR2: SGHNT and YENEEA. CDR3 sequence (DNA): TGTGCCAGCAGCTTAAGTGGACAGACAACAGAGACCCAGTACTTC. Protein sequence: CASSLSGQTTETQYF.

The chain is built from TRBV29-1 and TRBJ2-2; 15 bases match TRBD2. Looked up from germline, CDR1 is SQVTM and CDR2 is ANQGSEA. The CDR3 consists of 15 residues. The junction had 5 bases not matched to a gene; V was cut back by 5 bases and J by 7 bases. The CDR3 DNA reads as TGCAGCGTTTCAAGGACTAGCGGGGGGGACGGGGAGCTGTTTTTT. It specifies CSVSRTSGGDGELFF.

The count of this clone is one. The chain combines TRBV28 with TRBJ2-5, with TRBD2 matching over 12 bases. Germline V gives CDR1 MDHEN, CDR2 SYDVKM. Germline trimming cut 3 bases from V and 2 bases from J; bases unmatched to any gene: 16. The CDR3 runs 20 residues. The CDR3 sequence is CASSFLQGLLAGGPQETQYF. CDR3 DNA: TGTGCCAGCAGTTTCCTACAGGGGCTACTAGCGGGAGGACCTCAAGAGACCCAGTACTTC.

CDR3 bases: TGTGCCAGCAGCTCAACCGGGAATGAGCAGTTCTTC. This gives the protein CASSSTGNEQFF. V usage is TRBV9 and J usage is TRBJ2-1; unclear D gene. V was clipped by 4 bases and J by 7 bases, with 9 bases between them. The CDR3 has 12 amino acids. The germline V gene has CDR1 SGDLS and CDR2 YYNGEE.

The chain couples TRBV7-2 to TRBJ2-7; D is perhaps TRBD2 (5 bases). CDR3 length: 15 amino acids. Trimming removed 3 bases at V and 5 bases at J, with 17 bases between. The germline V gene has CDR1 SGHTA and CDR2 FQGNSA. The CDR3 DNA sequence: TGTGCCAGCAGCTTCGGACGGCTGGGAGCTGACGAGCAGTACTTC. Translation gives CASSFGRLGADEQYF. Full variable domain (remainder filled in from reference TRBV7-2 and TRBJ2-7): GAGVSQSPSNKVTEKGKDVELRCDPISGHTALYWYRQSLGQGLEFLIYFQGNSAPDKSGLPSDRFSAERTGGSVSTLTIQRTQQEDSAVYLCASSFGRLGADEQYFGPGTRLTVT.

For the CDR3, the DNA is TGTGCCTGGAGTGCCCCCCTCACAGGGTTAAGAGATACGCAGTATTTT. Encoded protein: CAWSAPLTGLRDTQYF. This chain uses TRBV30 with TRBJ2-3, with TRBD1 as a possible D gene (6 bases). The V gene's germline CDR1 is GTSNPN and CDR2 SVGIG (reference sequence). The CDR3 has 16 residues. V was shortened by 1 base and J by 5 bases, with 19 bases between the two germline ends.

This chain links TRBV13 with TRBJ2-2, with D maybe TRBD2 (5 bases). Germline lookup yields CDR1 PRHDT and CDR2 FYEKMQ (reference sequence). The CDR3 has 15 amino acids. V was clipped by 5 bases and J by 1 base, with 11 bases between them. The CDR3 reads CASSERVGNTGELFF. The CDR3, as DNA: TGTGCCAGCAGCGAGAGGGTGGGGAACACCGGGGAGCTGTTTTTT.

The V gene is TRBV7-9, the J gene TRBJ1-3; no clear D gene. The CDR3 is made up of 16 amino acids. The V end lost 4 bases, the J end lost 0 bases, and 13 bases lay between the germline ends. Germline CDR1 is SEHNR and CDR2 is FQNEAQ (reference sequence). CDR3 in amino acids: CASSSPAASSGNTIYF. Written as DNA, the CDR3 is TGTGCCAGCAGCTCCCCCGCGGCTAGCTCTGGAAACACCATATATTTT.

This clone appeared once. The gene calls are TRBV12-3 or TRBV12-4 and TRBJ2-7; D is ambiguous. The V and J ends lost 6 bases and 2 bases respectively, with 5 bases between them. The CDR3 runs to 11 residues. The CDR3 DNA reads TGTGCCAGCAGACAAGCCTACGAGCAGTACTTC. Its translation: CASRQAYEQYF.

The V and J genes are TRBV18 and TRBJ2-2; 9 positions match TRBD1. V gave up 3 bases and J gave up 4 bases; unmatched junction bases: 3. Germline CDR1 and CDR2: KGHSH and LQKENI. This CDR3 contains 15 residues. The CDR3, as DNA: TGTGCCAGCTCACCGGGGACAGGGAGCACCGGGGAGCTGTTTTTT. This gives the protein CASSPGTGSTGELFF.

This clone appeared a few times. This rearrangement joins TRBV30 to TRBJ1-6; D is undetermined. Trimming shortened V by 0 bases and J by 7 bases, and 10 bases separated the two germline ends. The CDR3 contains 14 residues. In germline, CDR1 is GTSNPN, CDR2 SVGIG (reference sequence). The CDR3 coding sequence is TGTGCCTGGAGTGTTTTGGCGGGCAATTCACCCCTCCACTTT. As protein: CAWSVLAGNSPLHF.

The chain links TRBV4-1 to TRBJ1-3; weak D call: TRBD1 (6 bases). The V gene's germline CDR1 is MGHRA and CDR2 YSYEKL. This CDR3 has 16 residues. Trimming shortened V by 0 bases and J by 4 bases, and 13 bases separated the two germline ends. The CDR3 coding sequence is TGCGCCAGCAGCCAAGATCCGGCAGGGGTCGGAAACACCATATATTTT. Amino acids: CASSQDPAGVGNTIYF.

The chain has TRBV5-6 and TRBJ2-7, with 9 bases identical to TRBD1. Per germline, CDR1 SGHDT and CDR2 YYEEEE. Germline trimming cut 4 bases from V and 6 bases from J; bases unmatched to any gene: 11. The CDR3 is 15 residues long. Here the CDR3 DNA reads TGTGCCAGCAGCAAAAGACGGGACAGGGAGTTCGAGCAGTACTTC. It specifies CASSKRRDREFEQYF.

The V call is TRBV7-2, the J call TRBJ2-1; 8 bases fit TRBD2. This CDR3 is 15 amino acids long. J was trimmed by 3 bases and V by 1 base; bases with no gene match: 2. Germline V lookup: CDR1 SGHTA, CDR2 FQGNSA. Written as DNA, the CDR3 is TGTGCCAGCAGCTTAGACACTAGCGGCTACAATGAGCAGTTCTTC. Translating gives CASSLDTSGYNEQFF.